Listed below are T cell receptor beta chains from one sample, sequenced in a study of T-cell memory formation after mild COVID-19. From the 5' RACE reads, TCRdb called clonotypes with MiXCR, one entry per CDR3 protein. The sample holds 300,000 to 400,000 distinct CDR3 sequences; around 15% are singletons and the top ten take 20% to 25%. Material: PBMCs or a T cell subset sorted from them (not recorded which). Every receptor here comes from a man aged 18 to 29 who had mild COVID-19 (a few samples of this study predate the infection). Cell type and time point are not known. The CDR3 runs from the conserved cysteine through the conserved F or W. D genes are given only for firm matches. Size is stated for part of the rows, as once, few or many counts, or as a class when the clone is expanded.

V	J	D	size	DNA	CDR3
TRBV20-1	TRBJ1-1	-	few	TGCAGTGCTATGCAAGGGGGCACTGAAGCTTTCTTT	CSAMQGGTEAFF
TRBV28	TRBJ1-5	-	-	TGTGCCAGCACCCCGCCGGGGGGCGGGCAGCCCCAGCATTTT	CASTPPGGGQPQHF
TRBV24-1	TRBJ2-5	TRBD2	-	TGTGCCACCAGTGATTCAAGGGAGGGAGAGACCCAGTACTTC	CATSDSREGETQYF
TRBV12-3/TRBV12-4	TRBJ2-3	-	few	TGTGCCAGCCACGGGCGGGCCACAGATACGCAGTATTTT	CASHGRATDTQYF
TRBV5-1	TRBJ1-1	-	many	TGCGCCAGCAGCTTGCAACGGAACACTGAAGCTTTCTTT	CASSLQRNTEAFF
TRBV20-1	TRBJ2-5	-	-	TGCAGTGCTAGAGTCACCTCAGAGACCCAGTACTTC	CSARVTSETQYF
TRBV19	TRBJ2-7	TRBD1	-	TGTGCCAGTAGTCAACAGGGGGCAGCCTACGAGCAGTACTTC	CASSQQGAAYEQYF
TRBV4-1	TRBJ1-1	-	-	TGCGCCAGCAGCCATCATCGGTCAGGGCTACGACTTATGAACACTGAAGCTTTCTTT	CASSHHRSGLRLMNTEAFF
TRBV7-6	TRBJ2-3	-	-	TGTGCCAGCAGCCGAACAGCAGGGGAGCGTACAGATACGCAGTATTTT	CASSRTAGERTDTQYF
TRBV7-9	TRBJ2-7	-	few	TGTGCCAGCAGCCATGAGTGGGGCGGGGACCCATCCTACGAGCAGTACTTC	CASSHEWGGDPSYEQYF
TRBV10-3	TRBJ2-5	-	few	TGTGCCATCAGTCAAGGTGATAAGGAGACCCAGTACTTC	CAISQGDKETQYF
TRBV12-3/TRBV12-4	TRBJ1-1	-	many	TGTGCCAGCAGTGACACGAACACTGAAGCTTTCTTT	CASSDTNTEAFF
TRBV7-9	TRBJ2-5	-	-	TGTGCCAGCAGCTGGCAAGGGGTCCAGTACTTC	CASSWQGVQYF
TRBV24-1	TRBJ1-2	TRBD1	many	TGTGCCACCAGTGATCCAAGACAGGGGGCGGATGGCTACACCTTC	CATSDPRQGADGYTF
TRBV25-1	TRBJ2-5	TRBD1	few	TGTGCCAGCAGTGATGGGGAGACAGGGCAAGAGACCCAGTACTTC	CASSDGETGQETQYF
TRBV6-1	TRBJ2-3	TRBD2	few	TGTGCCAGCAGTGTCAGCGGGGGGATGTCAGATACGCAGTATTTT	CASSVSGGMSDTQYF
TRBV6-6	TRBJ2-2	-	many	TGTGCCAGCAGTCGTGAGATGACGGGCCCGAACACCGGGGAGCTGTTTTTT	CASSREMTGPNTGELFF
TRBV6-5	TRBJ2-1	-	-	TGTGCCAGCAGCCCCGAGCGCCTCAGCTCCTACAATGAGCAGTTCTTC	CASSPERLSSYNEQFF
TRBV4-3	TRBJ2-3	-	many	TGCGCCAGCAGCCAGGGTAGGGACCGTCGGAGGGGAGATACGCAGTATTTT	CASSQGRDRRRGDTQYF
TRBV7-9	TRBJ2-5	-	few	TGTGCCAGCAGCTTAAGGGCCCGGGTTTCCGAGACCCAGTACTTC	CASSLRARVSETQYF
TRBV6-5	TRBJ2-3	TRBD2	few	TGTGCCAGCAGCCCTAGCGGGGGGGGAGGAGATACGCAGTATTTT	CASSPSGGGGDTQYF
TRBV5-6	TRBJ1-2	-	many	TGTGCCAGCAGCTTGACTACGGGAACCAACTATGGCTACACCTTC	CASSLTTGTNYGYTF
TRBV20-1	TRBJ2-7	-	few	TGCAGTGCTAGAGAGGGGCAGGCGGTAATCTCCTACGAGCAGTACTTC	CSAREGQAVISYEQYF
TRBV11-2	TRBJ2-1	-	few	TGTGCCAGCAGCTCATGGATAGAGTTGGCCAATGAGCAGTTCTTC	CASSSWIELANEQFF
TRBV7-9	TRBJ2-1	-	-	TGTGCCAGCAGCCCTCAAGGGGGGTCACACAATGAGCAGTTCTTC	CASSPQGGSHNEQFF